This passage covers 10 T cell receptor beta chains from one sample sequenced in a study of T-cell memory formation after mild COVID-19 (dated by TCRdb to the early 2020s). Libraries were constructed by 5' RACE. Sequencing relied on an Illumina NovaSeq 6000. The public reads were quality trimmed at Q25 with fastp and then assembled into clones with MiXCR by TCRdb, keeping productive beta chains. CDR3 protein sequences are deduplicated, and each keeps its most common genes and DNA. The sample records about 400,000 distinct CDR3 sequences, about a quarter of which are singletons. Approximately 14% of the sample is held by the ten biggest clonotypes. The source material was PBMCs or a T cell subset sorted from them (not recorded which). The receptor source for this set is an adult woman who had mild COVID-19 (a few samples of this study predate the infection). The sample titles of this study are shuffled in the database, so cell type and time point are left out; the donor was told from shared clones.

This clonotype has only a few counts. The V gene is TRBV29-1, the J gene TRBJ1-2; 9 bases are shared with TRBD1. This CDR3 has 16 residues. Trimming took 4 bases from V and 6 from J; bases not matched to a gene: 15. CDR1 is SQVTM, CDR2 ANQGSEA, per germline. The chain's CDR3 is CSVGGQGFRQGDGYTF. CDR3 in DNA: TGCAGCGTTGGGGGACAGGGATTTCGGCAAGGGGATGGCTACACCTTC.

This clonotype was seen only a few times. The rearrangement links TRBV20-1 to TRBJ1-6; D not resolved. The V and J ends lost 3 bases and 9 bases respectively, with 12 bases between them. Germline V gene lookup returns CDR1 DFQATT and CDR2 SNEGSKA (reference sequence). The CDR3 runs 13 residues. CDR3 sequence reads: CSARQSLGSPLHF. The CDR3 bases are TGCAGTGCTAGGCAGAGTCTTGGTTCACCCCTCCACTTT.

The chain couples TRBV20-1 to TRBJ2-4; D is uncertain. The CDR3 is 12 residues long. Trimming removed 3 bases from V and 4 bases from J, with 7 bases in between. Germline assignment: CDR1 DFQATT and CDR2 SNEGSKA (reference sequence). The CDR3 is CSASRPKNIQYF. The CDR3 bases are TGCAGTGCTAGTAGGCCAAAAAACATTCAGTACTTC.

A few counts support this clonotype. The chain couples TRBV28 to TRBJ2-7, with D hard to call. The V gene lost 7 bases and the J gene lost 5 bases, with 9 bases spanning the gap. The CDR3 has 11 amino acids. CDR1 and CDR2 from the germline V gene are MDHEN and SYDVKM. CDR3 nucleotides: TGTGCCAGCAACATACCGGACGAGCAGTACTTC. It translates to CASNIPDEQYF.

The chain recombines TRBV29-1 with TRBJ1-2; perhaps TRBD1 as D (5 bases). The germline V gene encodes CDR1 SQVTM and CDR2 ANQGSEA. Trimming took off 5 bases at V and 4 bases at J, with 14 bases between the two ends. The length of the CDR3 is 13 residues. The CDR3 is CSVMSGRGYGYTF. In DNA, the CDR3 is TGCAGCGTTATGTCAGGGCGCGGCTATGGCTACACCTTC.

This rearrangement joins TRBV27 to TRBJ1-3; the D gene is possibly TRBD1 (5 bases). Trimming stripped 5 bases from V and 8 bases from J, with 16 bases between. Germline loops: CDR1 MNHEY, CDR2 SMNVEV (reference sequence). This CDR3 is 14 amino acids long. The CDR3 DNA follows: TGTGCCAGCAGTCCCCGGGACCTCAACTACACCATATATTTT. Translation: CASSPRDLNYTIYF.

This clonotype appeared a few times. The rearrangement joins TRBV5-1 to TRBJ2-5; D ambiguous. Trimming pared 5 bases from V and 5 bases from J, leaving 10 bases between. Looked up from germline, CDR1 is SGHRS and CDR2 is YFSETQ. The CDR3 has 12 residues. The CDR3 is CASSLESETQYF. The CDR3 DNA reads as TGCGCCAGCAGTCTTGAGTCCGAGACCCAGTACTTC.

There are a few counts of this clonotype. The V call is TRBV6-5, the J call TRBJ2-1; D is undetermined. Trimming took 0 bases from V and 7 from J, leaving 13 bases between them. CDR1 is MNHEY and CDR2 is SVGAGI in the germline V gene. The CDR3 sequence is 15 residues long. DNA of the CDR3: TGTGCCAGCAGTTACTCGACCAACGAGTTAAATGAGCAGTTCTTC. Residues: CASSYSTNELNEQFF.

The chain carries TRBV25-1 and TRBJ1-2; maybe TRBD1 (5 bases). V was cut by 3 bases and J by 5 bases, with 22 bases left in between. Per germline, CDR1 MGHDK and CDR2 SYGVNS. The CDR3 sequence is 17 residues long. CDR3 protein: CASSDVPGSMDLYGYTF. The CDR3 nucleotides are TGTGCCAGCAGTGACGTTCCAGGGAGTATGGACTTATATGGCTACACCTTC.

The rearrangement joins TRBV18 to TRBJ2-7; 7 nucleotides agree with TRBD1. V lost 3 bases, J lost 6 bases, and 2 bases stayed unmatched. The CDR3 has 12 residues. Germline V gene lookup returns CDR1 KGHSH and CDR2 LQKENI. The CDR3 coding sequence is TGTGCCAGCTCACCCGACAGGGCCGAGCAGTACTTC. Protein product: CASSPDRAEQYF.